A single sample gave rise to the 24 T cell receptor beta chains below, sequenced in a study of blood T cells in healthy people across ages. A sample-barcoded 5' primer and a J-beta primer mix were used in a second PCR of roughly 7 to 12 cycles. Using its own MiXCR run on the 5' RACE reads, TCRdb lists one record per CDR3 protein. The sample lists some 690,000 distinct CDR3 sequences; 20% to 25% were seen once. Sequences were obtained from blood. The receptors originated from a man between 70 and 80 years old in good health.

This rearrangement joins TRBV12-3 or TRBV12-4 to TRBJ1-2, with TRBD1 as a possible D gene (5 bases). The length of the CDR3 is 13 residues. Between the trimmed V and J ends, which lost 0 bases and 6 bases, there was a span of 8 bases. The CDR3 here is CASSLAMGHGYTF. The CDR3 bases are TGTGCCAGCAGTTTAGCCATGGGGCATGGCTACACCTTC.

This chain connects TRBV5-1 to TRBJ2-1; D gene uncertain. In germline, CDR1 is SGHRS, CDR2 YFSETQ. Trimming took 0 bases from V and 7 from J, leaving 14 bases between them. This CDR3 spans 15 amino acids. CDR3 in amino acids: CASSLDNPTSNEQFF. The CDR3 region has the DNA TGCGCCAGCAGCTTGGACAACCCTACGTCAAATGAGCAGTTCTTC.

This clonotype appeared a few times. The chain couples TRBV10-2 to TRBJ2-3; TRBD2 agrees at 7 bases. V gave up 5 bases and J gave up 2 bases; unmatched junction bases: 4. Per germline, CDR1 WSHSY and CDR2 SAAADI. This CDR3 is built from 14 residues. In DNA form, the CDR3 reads TGCGCCAGCAGTCTAAGCGGGATCACAGATACGCAGTATTTT. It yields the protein CASSLSGITDTQYF.

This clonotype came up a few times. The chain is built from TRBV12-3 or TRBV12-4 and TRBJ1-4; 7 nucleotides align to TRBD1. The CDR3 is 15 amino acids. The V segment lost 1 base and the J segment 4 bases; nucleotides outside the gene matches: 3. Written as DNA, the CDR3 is TGTGCCAGCAGTTTAGGGACAGGTTTTAATGAAAAACTGTTTTTT. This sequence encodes CASSLGTGFNEKLFF.

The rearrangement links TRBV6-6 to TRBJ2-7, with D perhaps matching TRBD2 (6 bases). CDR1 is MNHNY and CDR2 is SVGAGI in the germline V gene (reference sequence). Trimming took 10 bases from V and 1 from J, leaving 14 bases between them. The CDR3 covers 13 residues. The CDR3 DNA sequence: TGTGCCACCAAGGGGACTTCTTCCTACGAGCAGTACGTC. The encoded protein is CATKGTSSYEQYV.

The CDR3 DNA reads TGCGCCAGCACGGGACTAGCGGGAGTAGAGACCCAGTACTTC. This gives the protein CASTGLAGVETQYF. V gene TRBV5-1 combines with J gene TRBJ2-1, with TRBD2 matching 14 bases. The J call may not be correct, given that the DNA end is closer to TRBJ2-5. Germline V CDR1 and CDR2: SGHRS, YFSETQ. The CDR3 sequence is 14 residues long.

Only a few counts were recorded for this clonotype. This CDR3 is CASSLSLGSNEKLFF. DNA for the CDR3: TGCGCCAGCAGCTTGTCATTAGGCAGCAATGAAAAACTGTTTTTT. The rearrangement links TRBV5-1 to TRBJ1-4, with D unresolved. Germline CDR1 is SGHRS and CDR2 is YFSETQ. The CDR3 contains 15 residues. The V gene lost 1 base and the J gene lost 5 bases, with 12 bases spanning the gap.

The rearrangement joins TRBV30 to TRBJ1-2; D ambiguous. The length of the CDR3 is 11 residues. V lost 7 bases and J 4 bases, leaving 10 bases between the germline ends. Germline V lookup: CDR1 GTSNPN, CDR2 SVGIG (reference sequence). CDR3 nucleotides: TGTGCCTTGCTACATATCTATGGCTACACCTTC. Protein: CALLHIYGYTF.

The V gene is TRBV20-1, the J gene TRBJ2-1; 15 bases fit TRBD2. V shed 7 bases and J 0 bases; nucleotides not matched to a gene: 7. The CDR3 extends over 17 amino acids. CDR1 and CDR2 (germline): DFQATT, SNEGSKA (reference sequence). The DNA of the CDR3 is TGCAGTGACCGGACTAGCGGGGGGGCGAGCTCCTACAATGAGCAGTTCTTC. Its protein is CSDRTSGGASSYNEQFF.

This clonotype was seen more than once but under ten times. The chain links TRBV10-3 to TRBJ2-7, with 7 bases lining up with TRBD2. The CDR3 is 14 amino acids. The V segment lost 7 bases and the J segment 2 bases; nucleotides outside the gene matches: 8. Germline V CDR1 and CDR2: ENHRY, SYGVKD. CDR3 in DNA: TGTGCCATCACCCCGGGACTATCGACCTACGAGCAGTACTTC. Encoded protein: CAITPGLSTYEQYF.

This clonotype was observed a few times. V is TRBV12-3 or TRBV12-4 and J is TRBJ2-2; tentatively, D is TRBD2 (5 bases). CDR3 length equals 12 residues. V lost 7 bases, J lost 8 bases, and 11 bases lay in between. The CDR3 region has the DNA TGTGCCAGCATGGGAGTAAGGGGGGAGCTGTTTTTT. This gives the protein CASMGVRGELFF.

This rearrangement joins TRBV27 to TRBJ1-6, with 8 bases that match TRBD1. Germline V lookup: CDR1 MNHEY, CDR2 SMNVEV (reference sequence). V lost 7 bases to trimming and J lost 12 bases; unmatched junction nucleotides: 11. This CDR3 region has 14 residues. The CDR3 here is CASTLTDREQPLHF. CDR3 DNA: TGTGCCAGCACGCTAACGGACAGGGAACAACCCCTCCACTTT.

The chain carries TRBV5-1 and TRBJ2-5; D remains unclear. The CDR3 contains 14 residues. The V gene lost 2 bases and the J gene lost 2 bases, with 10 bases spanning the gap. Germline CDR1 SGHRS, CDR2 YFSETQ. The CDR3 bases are TGCGCCAGCAGCTTTGGTTATCCGCAAGAGACCCAGTACTTC. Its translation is CASSFGYPQETQYF.

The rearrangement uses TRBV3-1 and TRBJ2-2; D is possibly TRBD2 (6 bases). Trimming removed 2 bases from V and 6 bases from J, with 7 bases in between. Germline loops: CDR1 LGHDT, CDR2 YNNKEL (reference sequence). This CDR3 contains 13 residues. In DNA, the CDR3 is TGTGCCAGCAGCCAAAGACTAGCCGGGGAGCTGTTTTTT. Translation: CASSQRLAGELFF.

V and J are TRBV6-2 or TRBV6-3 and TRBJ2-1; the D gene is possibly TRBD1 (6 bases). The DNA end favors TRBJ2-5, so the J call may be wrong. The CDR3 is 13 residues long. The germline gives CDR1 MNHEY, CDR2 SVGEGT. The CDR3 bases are TGTGCCAGCAGGCCTACAGGGAGCGAGACCCAGTACTTC. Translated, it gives CASRPTGSETQYF.

CDR3 sequence (DNA): TGCAGTGCTAGCCCGCGGGGTGATCAGCCCCAGCATTTT. This gives the protein CSASPRGDQPQHF. The chain employs TRBV20-1 and TRBJ1-5; D gene unclear. This CDR3 region has 13 residues. Trimming shortened V by 3 bases and J by 5 bases, and 11 bases separated the two germline ends. Germline V gives CDR1 DFQATT, CDR2 SNEGSKA (reference sequence).

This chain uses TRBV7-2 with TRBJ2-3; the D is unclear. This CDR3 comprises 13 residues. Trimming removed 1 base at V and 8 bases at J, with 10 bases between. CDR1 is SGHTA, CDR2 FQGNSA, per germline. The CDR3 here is CASSLEGPGTQYF. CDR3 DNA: TGTGCCAGCAGCTTAGAAGGCCCCGGTACGCAGTATTTT.

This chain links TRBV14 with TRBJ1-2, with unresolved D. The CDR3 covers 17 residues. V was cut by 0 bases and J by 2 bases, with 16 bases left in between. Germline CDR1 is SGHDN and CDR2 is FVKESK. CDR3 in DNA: TGTGCCAGCAGCCAAGAACCGAGAGGCTGGGTGAACTATGGCTACACCTTC. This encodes CASSQEPRGWVNYGYTF.

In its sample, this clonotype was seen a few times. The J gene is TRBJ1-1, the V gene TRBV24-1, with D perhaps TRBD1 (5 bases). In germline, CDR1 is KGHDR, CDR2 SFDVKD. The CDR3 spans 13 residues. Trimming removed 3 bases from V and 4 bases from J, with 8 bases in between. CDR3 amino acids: CATSDPQGTEAFF. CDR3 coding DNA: TGTGCCACCAGTGATCCCCAGGGCACTGAAGCTTTCTTT.

The CDR3 coding sequence is TGCAGTGCAAAAGCGTTGAGGGGAACGGTTCCCGAGCAGTACTTC. It yields the protein CSAKALRGTVPEQYF. The V gene is TRBV20-1, the J gene TRBJ2-7; D could derive from TRBD1 or TRBD2 (5 bases each). The CDR3 loop spans 15 amino acids. V dropped 6 bases and J dropped 6 bases, with 24 bases sitting between them. Germline values: CDR1 DFQATT, CDR2 SNEGSKA (reference sequence).

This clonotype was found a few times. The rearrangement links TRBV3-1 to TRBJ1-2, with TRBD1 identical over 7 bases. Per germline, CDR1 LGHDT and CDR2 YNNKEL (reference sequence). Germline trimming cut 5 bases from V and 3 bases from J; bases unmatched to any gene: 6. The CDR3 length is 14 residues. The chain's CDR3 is CASSDDRVHYGYTF. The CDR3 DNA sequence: TGTGCCAGCAGCGACGACAGGGTTCACTATGGCTACACCTTC. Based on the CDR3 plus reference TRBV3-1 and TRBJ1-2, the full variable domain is DTAVSQTPKYLVTQMGNDKSIKCEQNLGHDTMYWYKQDSKKFLKIMFSYNNKELIINETVPNRFSPKSPDKAHLNLHINSLELGDSAVYFCASSDDRVHYGYTFGSGTRLTVV.

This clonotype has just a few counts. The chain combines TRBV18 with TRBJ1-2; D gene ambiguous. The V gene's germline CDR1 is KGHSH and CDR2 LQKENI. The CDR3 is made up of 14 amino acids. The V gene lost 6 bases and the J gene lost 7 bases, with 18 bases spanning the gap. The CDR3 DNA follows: TGTGCCAGCTCGACATATAATGGCGGTGGTGGCTACACCTTC. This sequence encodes CASSTYNGGGGYTF. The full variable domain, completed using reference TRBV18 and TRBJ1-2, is NAGVMQNPRHLVRRRGQEARLRCSPMKGHSHVYWYRQLPEEGLKFMVYLQKENIIDESGMPKERFSAEFPKEGPSILRIQQVVRGDSAAYFCASSTYNGGGGYTFGSGTRLTVV.

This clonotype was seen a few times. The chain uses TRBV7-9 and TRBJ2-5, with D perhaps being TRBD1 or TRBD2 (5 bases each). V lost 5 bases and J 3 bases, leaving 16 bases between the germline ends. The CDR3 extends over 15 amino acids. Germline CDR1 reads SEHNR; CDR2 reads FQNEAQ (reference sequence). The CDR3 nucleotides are TGTGCCAGCAGCAGAGGGACCATAACTAAAGAGACCCAGTACTTC. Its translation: CASSRGTITKETQYF.

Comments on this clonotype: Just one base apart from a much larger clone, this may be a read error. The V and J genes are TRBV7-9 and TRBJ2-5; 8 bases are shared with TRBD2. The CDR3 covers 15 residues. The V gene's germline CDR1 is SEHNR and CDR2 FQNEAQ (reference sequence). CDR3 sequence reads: CASSPRRGGLEAQYF. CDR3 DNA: TGTGCCAGCAGCCCTAGACGGGGGGGATTAGAGGCCCAGTACTTC.